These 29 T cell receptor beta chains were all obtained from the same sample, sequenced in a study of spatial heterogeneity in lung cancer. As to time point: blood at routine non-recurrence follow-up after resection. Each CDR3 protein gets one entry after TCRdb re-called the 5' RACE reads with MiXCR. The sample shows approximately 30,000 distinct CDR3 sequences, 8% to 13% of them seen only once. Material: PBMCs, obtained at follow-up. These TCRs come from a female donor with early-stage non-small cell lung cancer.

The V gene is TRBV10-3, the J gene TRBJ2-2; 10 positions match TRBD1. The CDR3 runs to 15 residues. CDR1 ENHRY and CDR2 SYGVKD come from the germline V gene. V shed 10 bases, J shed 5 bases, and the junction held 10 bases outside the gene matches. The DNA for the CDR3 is TGTGCCACAGATCCGGGACAGGGGAAAACCGGGGAGCTGTTTTTT. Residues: CATDPGQGKTGELFF.

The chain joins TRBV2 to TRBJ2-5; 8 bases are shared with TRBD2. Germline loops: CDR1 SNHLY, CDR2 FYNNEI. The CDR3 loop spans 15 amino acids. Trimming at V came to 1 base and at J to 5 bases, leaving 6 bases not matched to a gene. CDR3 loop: CASSEGAASGETQYF. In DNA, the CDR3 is TGTGCCAGCAGTGAAGGGGCGGCTAGCGGGGAGACCCAGTACTTC.

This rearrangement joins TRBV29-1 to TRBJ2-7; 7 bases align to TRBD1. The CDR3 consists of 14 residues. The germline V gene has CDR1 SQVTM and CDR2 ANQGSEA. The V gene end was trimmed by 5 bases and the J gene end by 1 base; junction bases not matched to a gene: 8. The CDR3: CSVKGQETSYEQYF. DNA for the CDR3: TGCAGCGTTAAAGGACAGGAGACTTCCTACGAGCAGTACTTC.

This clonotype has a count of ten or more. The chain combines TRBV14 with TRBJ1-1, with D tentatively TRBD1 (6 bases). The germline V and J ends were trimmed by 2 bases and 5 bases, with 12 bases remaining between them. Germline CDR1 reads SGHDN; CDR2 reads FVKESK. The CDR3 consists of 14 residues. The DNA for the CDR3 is TGTGCCAGCAGCCAAAGTAACAGGGAAACTGAAGCTTTCTTT. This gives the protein CASSQSNRETEAFF.

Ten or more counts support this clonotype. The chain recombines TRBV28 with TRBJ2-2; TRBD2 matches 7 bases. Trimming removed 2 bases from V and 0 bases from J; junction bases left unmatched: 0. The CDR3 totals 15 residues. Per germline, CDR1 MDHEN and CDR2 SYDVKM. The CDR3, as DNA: TGTGCCAGCAGTTTAGCGGGGGCGAACACCGGGGAGCTGTTTTTT. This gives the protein CASSLAGANTGELFF.

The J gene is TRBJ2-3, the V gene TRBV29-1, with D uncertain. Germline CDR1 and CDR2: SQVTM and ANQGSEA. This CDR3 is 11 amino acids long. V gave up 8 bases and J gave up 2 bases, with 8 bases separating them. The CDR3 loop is CSSYITDTQYF. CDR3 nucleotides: TGCAGCTCCTATATCACAGATACGCAGTATTTT.

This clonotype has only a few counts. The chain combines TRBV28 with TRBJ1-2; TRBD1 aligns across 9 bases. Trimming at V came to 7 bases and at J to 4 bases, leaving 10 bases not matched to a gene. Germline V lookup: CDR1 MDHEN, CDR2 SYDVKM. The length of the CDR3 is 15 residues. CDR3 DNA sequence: TGTGCCAGCACCGGAGGCGACAGGGGGATCTATGGCTACACCTTC. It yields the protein CASTGGDRGIYGYTF.

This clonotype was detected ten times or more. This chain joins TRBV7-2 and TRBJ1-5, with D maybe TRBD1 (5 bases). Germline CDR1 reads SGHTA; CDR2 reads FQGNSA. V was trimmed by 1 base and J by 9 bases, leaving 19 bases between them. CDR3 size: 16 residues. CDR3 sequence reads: CASSLGLRATSSPQHF. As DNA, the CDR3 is TGTGCCAGCAGCTTAGGTCTCAGGGCTACTTCATCGCCCCAGCATTTT.

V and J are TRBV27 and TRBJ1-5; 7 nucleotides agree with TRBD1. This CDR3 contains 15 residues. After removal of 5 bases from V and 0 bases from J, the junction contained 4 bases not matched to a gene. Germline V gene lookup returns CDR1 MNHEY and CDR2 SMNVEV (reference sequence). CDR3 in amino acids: CASSLTGFSNQPQHF. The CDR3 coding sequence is TGTGCCAGCAGTCTGACAGGGTTTAGCAATCAGCCCCAGCATTTT.

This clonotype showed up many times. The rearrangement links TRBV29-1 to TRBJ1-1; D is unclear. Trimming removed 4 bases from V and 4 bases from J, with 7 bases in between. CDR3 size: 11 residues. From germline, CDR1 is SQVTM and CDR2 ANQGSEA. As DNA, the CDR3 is TGCAGCGTTGCCAGTAGCACTGAAGCTTTCTTT. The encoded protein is CSVASSTEAFF.

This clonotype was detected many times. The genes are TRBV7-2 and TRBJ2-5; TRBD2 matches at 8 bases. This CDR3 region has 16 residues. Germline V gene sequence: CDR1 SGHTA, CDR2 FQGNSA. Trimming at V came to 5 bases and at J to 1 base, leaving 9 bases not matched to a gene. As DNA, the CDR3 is TGTGCCAGCAGCCCCGTCAGCGGGGGCTCCCAAGAGACCCAGTACTTC. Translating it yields CASSPVSGGSQETQYF.

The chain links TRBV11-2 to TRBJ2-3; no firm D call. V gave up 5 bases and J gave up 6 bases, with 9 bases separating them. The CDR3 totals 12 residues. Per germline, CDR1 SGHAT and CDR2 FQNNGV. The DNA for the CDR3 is TGTGCCAGCAGCCGCGCTCCGGATACGCAGTATTTT. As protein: CASSRAPDTQYF.

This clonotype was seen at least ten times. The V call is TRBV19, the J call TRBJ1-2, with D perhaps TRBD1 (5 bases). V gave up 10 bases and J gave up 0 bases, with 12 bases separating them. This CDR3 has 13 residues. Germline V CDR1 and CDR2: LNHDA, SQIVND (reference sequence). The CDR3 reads CATRDVSNYGYTF. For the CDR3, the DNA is TGTGCCACACGGGACGTCTCTAACTATGGCTACACCTTC. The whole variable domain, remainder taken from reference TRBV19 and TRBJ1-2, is DGGITQSPKYLFRKEGQNVTLSCEQNLNHDAMYWYRQDPGQGLRLIYYSQIVNDFQKGDIAEGYSVSREKKESFPLTVTSAQKNPTAFYLCATRDVSNYGYTFGSGTRLTVV.

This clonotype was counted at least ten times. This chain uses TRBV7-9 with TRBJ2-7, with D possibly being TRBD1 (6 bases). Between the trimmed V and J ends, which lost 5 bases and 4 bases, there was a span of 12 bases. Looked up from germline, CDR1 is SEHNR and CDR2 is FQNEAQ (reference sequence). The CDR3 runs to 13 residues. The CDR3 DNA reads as TGTGCCAGCAGCCAAACACAGGGATACGAGCAGTACTTC. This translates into CASSQTQGYEQYF.

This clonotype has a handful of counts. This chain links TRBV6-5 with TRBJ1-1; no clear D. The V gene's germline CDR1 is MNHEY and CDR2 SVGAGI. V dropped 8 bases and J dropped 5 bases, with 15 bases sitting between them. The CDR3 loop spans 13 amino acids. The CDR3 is CASGSGAQTEAFF. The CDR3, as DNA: TGTGCCAGCGGATCAGGAGCCCAAACTGAAGCTTTCTTT.

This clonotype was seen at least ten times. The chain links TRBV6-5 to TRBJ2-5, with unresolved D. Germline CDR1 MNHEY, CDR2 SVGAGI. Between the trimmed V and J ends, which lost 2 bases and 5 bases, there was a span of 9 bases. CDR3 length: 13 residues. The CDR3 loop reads CASSYRVGETQYF. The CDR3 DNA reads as TGTGCCAGCAGTTACAGGGTCGGTGAGACCCAGTACTTC.

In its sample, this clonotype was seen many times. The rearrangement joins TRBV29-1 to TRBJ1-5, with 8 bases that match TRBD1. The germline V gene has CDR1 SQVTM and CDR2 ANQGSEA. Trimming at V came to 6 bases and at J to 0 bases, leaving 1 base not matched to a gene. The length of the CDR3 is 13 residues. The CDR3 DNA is TGCAGCGTGGGACAGGATAGCAATCAGCCCCAGCATTTT. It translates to CSVGQDSNQPQHF. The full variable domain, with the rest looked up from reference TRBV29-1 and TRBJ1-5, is SAVISQKPSRDICQRGTSLTIQCQVDSQVTMMFWYRQQPGQSLTLIATANQGSEATYESGFVIDKFPISRPNLTFSTLTVSNMSPEDSSIYLCSVGQDSNQPQHFGDGTRLSIL.

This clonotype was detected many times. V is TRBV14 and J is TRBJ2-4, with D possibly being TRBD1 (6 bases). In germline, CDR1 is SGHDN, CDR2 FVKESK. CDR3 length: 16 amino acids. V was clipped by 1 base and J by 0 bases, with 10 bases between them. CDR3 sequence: CASSQGSGAAKNIQYF. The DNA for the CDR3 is TGTGCCAGCAGCCAAGGGTCAGGGGCAGCCAAAAACATTCAGTACTTC.

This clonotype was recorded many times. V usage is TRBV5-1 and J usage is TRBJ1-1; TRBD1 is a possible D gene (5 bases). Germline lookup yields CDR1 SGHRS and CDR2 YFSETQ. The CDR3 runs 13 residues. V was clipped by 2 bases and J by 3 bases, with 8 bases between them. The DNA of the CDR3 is TGCGCCAGCAGCTTAAAGACAGACACTGAAGCTTTCTTT. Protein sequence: CASSLKTDTEAFF. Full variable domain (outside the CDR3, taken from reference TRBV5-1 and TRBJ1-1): KAGVTQTPRYLIKTRGQQVTLSCSPISGHRSVSWYQQTPGQGLQFLFEYFSETQRNKGNFPGRFSGRQFSNSRSEMNVSTLELGDSALYLCASSLKTDTEAFFGQGTRLTVV.

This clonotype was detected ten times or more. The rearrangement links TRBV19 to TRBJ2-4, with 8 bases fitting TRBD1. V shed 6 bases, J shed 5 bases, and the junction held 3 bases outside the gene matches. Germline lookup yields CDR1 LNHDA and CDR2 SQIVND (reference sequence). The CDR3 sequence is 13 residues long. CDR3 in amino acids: CASRGTGENIQYF. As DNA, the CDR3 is TGTGCCAGTAGGGGGACAGGAGAAAACATTCAGTACTTC.

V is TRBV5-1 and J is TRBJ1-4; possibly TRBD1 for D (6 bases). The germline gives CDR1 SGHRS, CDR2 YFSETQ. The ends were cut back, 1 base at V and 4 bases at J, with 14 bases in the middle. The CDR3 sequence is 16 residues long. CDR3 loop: CASSLWGRGRNEKLFF. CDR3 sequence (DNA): TGCGCCAGCAGCTTGTGGGGCAGGGGTCGTAATGAAAAACTGTTTTTT.

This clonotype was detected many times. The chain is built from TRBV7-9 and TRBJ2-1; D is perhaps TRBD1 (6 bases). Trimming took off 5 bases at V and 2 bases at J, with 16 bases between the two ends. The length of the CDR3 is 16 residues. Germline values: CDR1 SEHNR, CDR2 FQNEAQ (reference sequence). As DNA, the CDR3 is TGTGCCAGCAGCCCGACCGGGACAAATACCTACAATGAGCAGTTCTTC. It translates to CASSPTGTNTYNEQFF.

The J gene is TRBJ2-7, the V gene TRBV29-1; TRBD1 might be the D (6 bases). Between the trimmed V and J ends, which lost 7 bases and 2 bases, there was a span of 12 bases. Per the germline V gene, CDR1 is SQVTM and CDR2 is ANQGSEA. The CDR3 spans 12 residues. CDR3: CSANTGPYEQYF. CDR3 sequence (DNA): TGCAGCGCCAACACAGGGCCCTACGAGCAGTACTTC.

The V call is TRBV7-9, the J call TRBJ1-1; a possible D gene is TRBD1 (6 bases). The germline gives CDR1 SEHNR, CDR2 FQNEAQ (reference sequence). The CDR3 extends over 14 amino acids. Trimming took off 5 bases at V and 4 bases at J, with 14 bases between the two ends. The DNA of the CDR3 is TGTGCCAGCAGCCTCGGACAGTCAAGCACTGAAGCTTTCTTT. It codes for CASSLGQSSTEAFF.

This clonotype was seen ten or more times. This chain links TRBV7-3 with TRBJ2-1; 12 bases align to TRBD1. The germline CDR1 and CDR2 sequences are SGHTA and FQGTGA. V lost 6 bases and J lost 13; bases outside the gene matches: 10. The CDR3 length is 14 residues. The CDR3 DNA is TGTGCCAGCAGTCACAATCCGGGACAGGGGGCACAGTTCTTC. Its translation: CASSHNPGQGAQFF.

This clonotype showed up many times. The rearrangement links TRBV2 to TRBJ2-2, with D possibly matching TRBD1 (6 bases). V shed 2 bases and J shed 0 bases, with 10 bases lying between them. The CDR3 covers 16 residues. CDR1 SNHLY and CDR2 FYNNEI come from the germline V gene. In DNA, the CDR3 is TGTGCCAGCAGTGAATCGAACAGGGCGAACACCGGGGAGCTGTTTTTT. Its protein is CASSESNRANTGELFF.

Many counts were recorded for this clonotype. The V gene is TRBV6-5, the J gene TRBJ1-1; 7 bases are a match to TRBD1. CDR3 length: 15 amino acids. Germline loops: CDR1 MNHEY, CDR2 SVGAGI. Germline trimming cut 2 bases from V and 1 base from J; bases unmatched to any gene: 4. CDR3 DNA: TGTGCCAGCAGTTACCGACAGGGTAAGAACACTGAAGCTTTCTTT. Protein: CASSYRQGKNTEAFF.

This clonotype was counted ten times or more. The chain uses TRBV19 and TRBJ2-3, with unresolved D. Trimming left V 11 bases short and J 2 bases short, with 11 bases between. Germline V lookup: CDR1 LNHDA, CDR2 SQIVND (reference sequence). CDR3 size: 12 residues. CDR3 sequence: CAGIGFTDTQYF. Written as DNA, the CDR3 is TGTGCCGGTATAGGGTTCACAGATACGCAGTATTTT.

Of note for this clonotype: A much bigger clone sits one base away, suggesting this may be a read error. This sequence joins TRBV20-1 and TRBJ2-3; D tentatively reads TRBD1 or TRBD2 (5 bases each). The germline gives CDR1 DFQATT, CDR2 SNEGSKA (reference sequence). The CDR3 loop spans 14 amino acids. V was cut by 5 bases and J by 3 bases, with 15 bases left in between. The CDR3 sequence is CSAPRGVFTDTQYF. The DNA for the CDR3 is TGCAGTGCTCCACGGGGCGTATTTACAGATACGCAGTATTTT.